This T cell receptor beta chain was sequenced for a study of blood T cell repertoires in COVID-19. The overall study: T cells, B-cell-depleted T cells, or PBMCs provided the cDNA or gDNA that served as material.

Individuals drawn from 20 to 25 US areas were roughly 18 to 95 years old. Donors were grouped by their self-reported clinical history. TCRdb's table, derived via immunoSEQ multiplex PCR, lists solely in-frame clones and lacks some. This sample yields 250,000 or so clones, of which 88% are seen a single time; 2.5% belongs to the top ten. The CDR3 is 15 residues long. V lost 8 bases, J lost 10 bases, and 13 bases stayed unmatched. Germline lookup yields CDR1 MGHDK and CDR2 SYGVNS. Sequenced sample: PBMCs or T cells enriched from blood (not recorded which). The sequence was collected from a woman between 35 and 50 years old with acute COVID-19. V gene TRBV25-1 combines with J gene TRBJ2-1, with 11 bases fitting TRBD2. The CDR3 region is CASRLAGGPPGEQFF. CDR3 nucleotide sequence: TGTGCCAGCCGCTTAGCGGGAGGGCCACCAGGCGAGCAGTTCTTC.